Presented here are 30 T cell receptor beta chains from one specimen sequenced in a study of tumour-infiltrating T cells in Burkitt lymphoma (dated by TCRdb to 2020 to 2021). The library came from the immunoSEQ multiplex PCR assay. TCRdb carries this immuneACCESS record with in-frame sequences only. Its versions omit some clonotypes, under half of them owing to an unresolved V gene in the studies checked, with the rest unexplained. The sample table lists 5,600 or so clones, roughly a sixth of them with a count of one. The ten largest clones capture roughly an eighth of the sample. Sequencing used tumor tissue. The receptors were sampled from a human donor with diffuse large B-cell lymphoma.

There are a few counts of this clone. The gene calls are TRBV20-1 and TRBJ2-5, with D uncertain. The CDR3 totals 11 residues. The V gene lost 0 bases and the J gene lost 5 bases, with 4 bases spanning the gap. The germline V gene has CDR1 DFQATT and CDR2 SNEGSKA (reference sequence). The DNA of the CDR3 is TGCAGTGCTAGAGATGTGGAGACCCAGTACTTC. Translating it yields CSARDVETQYF.

Comments on this clone: The junction and the germline gene differ at one end; a read error may be behind it. The chain couples TRBV9 to TRBJ2-5, with TRBD2 matching 11 bases. Germline V gene data show CDR1 as SGDLS and CDR2 as YYNGEE. The CDR3 is made up of 15 amino acids. CDR3 amino acids: CASNVAGGNQETQYF. Written as DNA, the CDR3 is TGTGCCAGCAACGTAGCGGGAGGGAACCAAGAGACCCAGTACTTC.

This clone was seen more than once but under ten times. The V call is TRBV7-7, the J call TRBJ2-7, with unresolved D. Germline V gene sequence: CDR1 SSHAT, CDR2 FNYEAQ (reference sequence). V lost 1 base, J lost 6 bases, and 10 bases lay in between. The CDR3 length is 13 residues. CDR3 nucleotide sequence: TGTGCCAGCAGCTTAGTGGAAGGGCGCGAGCAGTACTTC. Amino acid sequence: CASSLVEGREQYF.

This rearrangement joins TRBV19 to TRBJ2-3, with 10 bases lining up with TRBD1. Unmatched junction bases numbered 11, after V lost 3 bases and J lost 2 bases. Germline V lookup: CDR1 LNHDA, CDR2 SQIVND (reference sequence). This CDR3 contains 18 residues. CDR3 in amino acids: CASSMFLGTGDLTDTQYF. The CDR3 DNA reads TGTGCCAGTAGTATGTTTTTGGGGACAGGGGACCTCACAGATACGCAGTATTTT.

This clone has more than one count but fewer than ten. The chain links TRBV7-6 to TRBJ2-7; D unclear. The CDR3 is 13 residues long. V was shortened by 5 bases and J by 7 bases, with 15 bases between the two germline ends. Germline V lookup: CDR1 SGHVS, CDR2 FNYEAQ. CDR3 loop: CASSSLVGREQYF. CDR3 sequence (DNA): TGTGCCAGCAGCAGCTTGGTAGGGCGTGAGCAGTACTTC.

The gene calls are TRBV19 and TRBJ2-1; possibly TRBD2 for D (6 bases). V shed 3 bases and J shed 4 bases, with 7 bases lying between them. Germline V gene sequence: CDR1 LNHDA, CDR2 SQIVND (reference sequence). This CDR3 has 13 residues. CDR3 sequence reads: CASSMGGYNEQFF. The CDR3 region has the DNA TGTGCCAGTAGTATGGGAGGTTACAATGAGCAGTTCTTC.

This clone was seen a few times. The chain uses TRBV20-1 and TRBJ2-5, with D perhaps given as TRBD1 or TRBD2 (5 bases each). V lost 1 base to trimming and J lost 5 bases, with 5 bases between them. Germline V gene lookup returns CDR1 DFQATT and CDR2 SNEGSKA (reference sequence). CDR3 size: 11 residues. DNA of the CDR3: TGCAGTGCTAGAGGGGGGGAGACCCAGTACTTC. Amino acid sequence: CSARGGETQYF.

The V and J genes are TRBV18 and TRBJ1-1; no reliable D call. With 4 bases removed from V and 0 bases from J, the gap between germline ends came to 6 bases. Germline loops: CDR1 KGHSH, CDR2 LQKENI. The CDR3 runs to 13 residues. The CDR3: CASSQKMNTEAFF. In DNA form, the CDR3 reads TGTGCCAGCTCACAAAAAATGAACACTGAAGCTTTCTTT.

By proportion, this clone is medium-sized. The chain employs TRBV14 and TRBJ2-1; a possible D gene is TRBD2 (5 bases). V shed 0 bases and J shed 12 bases, with 9 bases lying between them. Looked up from germline, CDR1 is SGHDN and CDR2 is FVKESK. CDR3 length: 12 amino acids. CDR3 nucleotides: TGTGCCAGCAGCCAAGAAAGCCGGGGGCAGTTCTTC. Translated: CASSQESRGQFF. Based on the CDR3 plus reference TRBV14 and TRBJ2-1, the full variable domain is EAGVTQFPSHSVIEKGQTVTLRCDPISGHDNLYWYRRVMGKEIKFLLHFVKESKQDESGMPNNRFLAERTGGTYSTLKVQPAELEDSGVYFCASSQESRGQFFGPGTRLTVL.

This clone rates as hyperexpanded (1% or more). This chain connects TRBV30 to TRBJ1-4; maybe TRBD1 (5 bases). The V end was cut by 3 bases, the J end by 1 base, with 18 bases between. The CDR3 length is 17 residues. Germline V gene sequence: CDR1 GTSNPN, CDR2 SVGIG (reference sequence). As DNA, the CDR3 is TGTGCCTGGAGAGCCGGGACTTTGTCCGTAACTAATGAAAAACTGTTTTTT. As protein: CAWRAGTLSVTNEKLFF.

J is TRBJ2-5 and V is TRBV10-3, with unresolved D. The V and J ends lost 2 bases and 5 bases respectively, with 18 bases between them. Germline-derived CDR1 and CDR2 are ENHRY and SYGVKD. The CDR3 is made up of 16 amino acids. This chain's CDR3 is CAISEPPAARKETQYF. The CDR3, as DNA: TGTGCCATCAGTGAGCCCCCGGCGGCCCGGAAGGAGACCCAGTACTTC.

There are a few counts of this clone. V and J are TRBV29-1 and TRBJ1-1, with D possibly matching TRBD1 (5 bases). Germline V gives CDR1 SQVTM, CDR2 ANQGSEA. This CDR3 contains 11 residues. The ends were cut back, 7 bases at V and 5 bases at J, with 11 bases in the middle. Here the CDR3 reads CSGRGDTEAFF. CDR3 DNA sequence: TGCAGCGGCCGAGGGGATACTGAAGCTTTCTTT.

V and J are TRBV14 and TRBJ2-1; 8 bases fit TRBD2. The J segment lost 0 bases and the V segment lost 1 base, leaving 17 bases of the junction unmatched. This CDR3 is built from 21 residues. Germline V CDR1 and CDR2: SGHDN, FVKESK. The CDR3 nucleotides are TGTGCCAGCAGCCAAGGGGGGGGCCTAGCGGGTATCGGGAGCTCCTACAATGAGCAGTTCTTC. Protein: CASSQGGGLAGIGSSYNEQFF.

This clone came up a few times. The CDR3 region has the DNA TGTGCCAGCAGCTCAACCCGCGGGTCTGAAGCTTTCTTT. This sequence encodes CASSSTRGSEAFF. The chain recombines TRBV7-9 with TRBJ1-1; D is ambiguous. V was pared by 4 bases and J by 6 bases, with 12 bases between. The length of the CDR3 is 13 residues. Per germline, CDR1 SEHNR and CDR2 FQNEAQ (reference sequence).

This clone came up a few times. This chain links TRBV7-9 with TRBJ2-3, with 14 bases fitting TRBD2. Trimming took 5 bases from V and 5 from J; bases not matched to a gene: 6. Germline CDR1 SEHNR, CDR2 FQNEAQ (reference sequence). This CDR3 comprises 16 residues. CDR3 nucleotide sequence: TGTGCCAGCAGCCCGACTAGCGGGAGGGTTGGAGATACGCAGTATTTT. Translating gives CASSPTSGRVGDTQYF. The full variable domain, rest sourced from reference TRBV7-9 and TRBJ2-3, is DTGVSQNPRHKITKRGQNVTFRCDPISEHNRLYWYRQTLGQGPEFLTYFQNEAQLEKSRLLSDRFSAERPKGSFSTLEIQRTEQGDSAMYLCASSPTSGRVGDTQYFGPGTRLTVL.

This clone was observed a few times. The chain has TRBV28 and TRBJ2-7; a possible D gene is TRBD2 (6 bases). The CDR3 consists of 13 residues. Trimming took 3 bases from V and 7 from J, leaving 13 bases between them. Germline assignment: CDR1 MDHEN and CDR2 SYDVKM. This CDR3 reads CASSLVLGGEQYF. CDR3 coding DNA: TGTGCCAGCAGTTTGGTATTAGGAGGGGAGCAGTACTTC. Full variable domain (missing parts from reference TRBV28 and TRBJ2-7): DVKVTQSSRYLVKRTGEKVFLECVQDMDHENMFWYRQDPGLGLRLIYFSYDVKMKEKGDIPEGYSVSREKKERFSLILESASTNQTSMYLCASSLVLGGEQYFGPGTRLTVT.

There are a few counts of this clone. The genes are TRBV19 and TRBJ1-2, with D hard to call. Trimming shortened V by 3 bases and J by 4 bases, and 15 bases separated the two germline ends. The CDR3 sequence is 15 residues long. Germline lookup yields CDR1 LNHDA and CDR2 SQIVND (reference sequence). CDR3 amino acids: CASSIGDKPPYGYTF. DNA for the CDR3: TGTGCCAGTAGTATCGGCGATAAACCCCCCTATGGCTACACCTTC.

This chain connects TRBV10-3 to TRBJ2-3; either TRBD1 or TRBD2 may fit D (5 bases each). CDR3 size: 14 residues. V lost 2 bases and J lost 3, with 9 bases in between. The germline gives CDR1 ENHRY, CDR2 SYGVKD. The DNA for the CDR3 is TGTGCCATCAGTGAGAATGGGGGAACAGATACGCAGTATTTT. This codes for CAISENGGTDTQYF.

This clone was seen more than once but under ten times. The chain joins TRBV9 to TRBJ2-7; 9 positions agree with TRBD2. With V trimmed by 1 base and J by 2 bases, 4 bases remained unmatched. CDR1 and CDR2 from the germline V gene are SGDLS and YYNGEE. This CDR3 is built from 15 residues. The CDR3 bases are TGTGCCAGCAGCGTACAGACTAGCGGTACCTACGAGCAGTACTTC. Amino acids: CASSVQTSGTYEQYF. Looking up the rest from reference TRBV9 and TRBJ2-7 gives the full variable domain: DSGVTQTPKHLITATGQRVTLRCSPRSGDLSVYWYQQSLDQGLQFLIQYYNGEERAKGNILERFSAQQFPDLHSELNLSSLELGDSALYFCASSVQTSGTYEQYFGPGTRLTVT.

J is TRBJ1-2 and V is TRBV6-5, with 7 bases that match TRBD1. Germline V lookup: CDR1 MNHEY, CDR2 SVGAGI. The V and J ends lost 6 bases and 1 base, in that order; junction bases with no gene match: 5. CDR3 length: 14 residues. CDR3 in DNA: TGTGCCAGCAGGCCGACAGGGTATAACTATGGCTACACCTTC. Encoded protein: CASRPTGYNYGYTF.

This clone has only a few counts. The chain employs TRBV4-1 and TRBJ1-5; D is uncertain. The CDR3 spans 13 residues. Germline CDR1 reads MGHRA; CDR2 reads YSYEKL. Trimming pared 2 bases from V and 10 bases from J, leaving 12 bases between. The CDR3: CASSQSGLHPQHF. As DNA, the CDR3 is TGCGCCAGCAGCCAAAGTGGTTTGCATCCCCAGCATTTT.

This chain joins TRBV7-3 and TRBJ2-5, with 9 positions matching TRBD2. Losses at the gene ends were 3 bases for V and 4 bases for J; bases not matched to a gene: 0. This CDR3 has 13 amino acids. Germline CDR1 SGHTA, CDR2 FQGTGA. CDR3 in amino acids: CASSLTSGETQYF. Written as DNA, the CDR3 is TGTGCCAGCAGCTTGACTAGCGGAGAGACCCAGTACTTC.

This rearrangement joins TRBV7-2 to TRBJ2-3, with 11 bases aligning to TRBD2. The germline CDR1 and CDR2 sequences are SGHTA and FQGNSA. The CDR3 is made up of 16 amino acids. V shed 4 bases, J shed 7 bases, and the junction held 10 bases outside the gene matches. The CDR3 sequence: CASSSQLAGGRYTQYF. CDR3 sequence (DNA): TGTGCCAGCAGCTCCCAATTAGCGGGAGGGAGGTATACGCAGTATTTT.

V is TRBV5-6 and J is TRBJ2-3; no clear D. Trimming cost V 2 bases and J 9 bases, with 7 bases left between them. Germline CDR1 is SGHDT and CDR2 is YYEEEE. The CDR3 consists of 11 residues. The CDR3 DNA is TGTGCCAGCAGCTTAGGTGACACGCAGTATTTT. This codes for CASSLGDTQYF.

V usage is TRBV11-2 and J usage is TRBJ2-3, with 8 bases lining up with TRBD2. CDR3 length equals 17 residues. Germline CDR1 and CDR2: SGHAT and FQNNGV. Trimming cost V 3 bases and J 0 bases; bases outside gene matches: 8. The CDR3 spells CASSFSSGGTSTDTQYF. CDR3 nucleotide sequence: TGTGCCAGCAGCTTTTCAAGCGGGGGTACTAGCACAGATACGCAGTATTTT.

By sample fraction, this clone is large. V usage is TRBV7-9 and J usage is TRBJ2-7; 7 bases fit TRBD1. The CDR3 loop spans 14 amino acids. Per the germline V gene, CDR1 is SEHNR and CDR2 is FQNEAQ (reference sequence). J lost 3 bases, V lost 5 bases, and 7 bases had no gene match. The CDR3 DNA reads TGTGCCAGCAGCCCACCGGACAGGTACTACGAGCAGTACTTC. This sequence encodes CASSPPDRYYEQYF.

This chain connects TRBV5-1 to TRBJ1-1, with TRBD1 matching over 7 bases. Unmatched junction bases numbered 7, after V lost 5 bases and J lost 6 bases. CDR1 is SGHRS and CDR2 is YFSETQ in the germline V gene. This CDR3 is 13 amino acids long. The CDR3 protein is CASRLDRVAEAFF. The CDR3 bases are TGCGCCAGCAGACTTGACAGGGTTGCTGAAGCTTTCTTT.

This clone has only a few counts. The genes are TRBV5-1 and TRBJ1-3, with D tentatively TRBD1 (6 bases). V shed 2 bases and J shed 3 bases, with 18 bases lying between them. Germline values: CDR1 SGHRS, CDR2 YFSETQ. CDR3 length: 17 amino acids. The CDR3 DNA sequence: TGCGCCAGCAGCTTCACCGGGACACCCAGGGGTGGAAACACCATATATTTT. Its protein is CASSFTGTPRGGNTIYF.

This clone was detected only a few times. The genes are TRBV11-1 and TRBJ2-7; 11 nucleotides align to TRBD2. This CDR3 contains 15 residues. Per the germline V gene, CDR1 is SGHAT and CDR2 is FQDESV (reference sequence). V lost 5 bases, J lost 4 bases, and 7 bases stayed unmatched. CDR3 in DNA: TGTGCCAGCAGCCTCCTAAGACTAGCGGGATACGAGCAGTACTTC. This encodes CASSLLRLAGYEQYF.

This clone was counted a few times. The V call is TRBV5-1, the J call TRBJ1-2, with no clear D. The CDR3 extends over 12 amino acids. V was clipped by 4 bases and J by 4 bases, with 8 bases between them. CDR1 SGHRS and CDR2 YFSETQ come from the germline V gene. CDR3 loop: CASSGDRYGYTF. In nucleotides, the CDR3 is TGCGCCAGCAGCGGAGATCGCTATGGCTACACCTTC.